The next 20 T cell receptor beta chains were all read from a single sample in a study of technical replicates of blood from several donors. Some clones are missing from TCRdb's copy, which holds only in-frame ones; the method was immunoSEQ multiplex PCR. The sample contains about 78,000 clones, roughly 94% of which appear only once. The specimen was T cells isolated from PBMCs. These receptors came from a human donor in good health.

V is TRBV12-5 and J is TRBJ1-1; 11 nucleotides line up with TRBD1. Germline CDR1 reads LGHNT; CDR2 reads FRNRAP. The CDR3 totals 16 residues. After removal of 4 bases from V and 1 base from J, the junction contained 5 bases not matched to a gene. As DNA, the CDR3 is TGTGCTAGTGGTTATTGGACAGGGGGCTCGAACACTGAAGCTTTCTTT. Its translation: CASGYWTGGSNTEAFF. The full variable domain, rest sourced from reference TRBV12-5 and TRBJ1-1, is DARVTQTPRHKVTEMGQEVTMRCQPILGHNTVFWYRQTMMQGLELLAYFRNRAPLDDSGMPKDRFSAEMPDATLATLKIQPSEPRDSAVYFCASGYWTGGSNTEAFFGQGTRLTVV.

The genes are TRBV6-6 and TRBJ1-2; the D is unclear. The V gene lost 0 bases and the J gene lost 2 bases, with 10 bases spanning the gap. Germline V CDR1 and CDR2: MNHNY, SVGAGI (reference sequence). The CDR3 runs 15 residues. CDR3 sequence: CASSYSARENYGYTF. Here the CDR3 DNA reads TGTGCCAGCAGTTACTCGGCTCGGGAGAACTATGGCTACACCTTC.

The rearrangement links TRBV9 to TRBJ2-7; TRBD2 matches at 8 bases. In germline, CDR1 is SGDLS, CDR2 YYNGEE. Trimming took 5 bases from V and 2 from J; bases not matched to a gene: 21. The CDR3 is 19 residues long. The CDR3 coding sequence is TGTGCCAGCAGTCACCCAGCGGGGCTAGCGGGTTGGAGGACCTACGAGCAGTACTTC. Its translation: CASSHPAGLAGWRTYEQYF.

The CDR3 sequence is CASTTGTAGYNEQFF. The DNA for the CDR3 is TGTGCCAGCACCACCGGGACGGCGGGGTACAATGAGCAGTTCTTC. The chain is built from TRBV28 and TRBJ2-1; D perhaps matches TRBD2 (6 bases). In germline, CDR1 is MDHEN, CDR2 SYDVKM. Trimming cost V 7 bases and J 4 bases, with 17 bases left between them. The CDR3 extends over 15 amino acids.

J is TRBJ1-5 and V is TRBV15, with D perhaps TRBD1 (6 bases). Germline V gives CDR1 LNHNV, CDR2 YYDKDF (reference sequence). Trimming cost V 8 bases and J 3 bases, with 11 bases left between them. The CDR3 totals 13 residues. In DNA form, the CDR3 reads TGTGCCACCTCCGGGACACTCAATCAGCCCCAGCATTTT. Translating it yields CATSGTLNQPQHF.

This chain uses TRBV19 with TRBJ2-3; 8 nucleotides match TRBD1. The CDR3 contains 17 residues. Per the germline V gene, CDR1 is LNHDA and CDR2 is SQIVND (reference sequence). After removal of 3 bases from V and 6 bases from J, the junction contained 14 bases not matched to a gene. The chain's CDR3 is CASSILTPGQDLDTQYF. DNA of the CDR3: TGTGCCAGTAGTATCCTCACCCCGGGACAGGACCTGGATACGCAGTATTTT.

The CDR3 loop is CASSYSSSYTRWGYTF. In DNA, the CDR3 is TGTGCCAGCAGTTACTCTTCGAGTTATACCCGGTGGGGCTACACCTTC. V gene TRBV6-5 combines with J gene TRBJ1-2; D gene unclear. Germline V CDR1 and CDR2: MNHEY, SVGAGI. The CDR3 totals 16 residues. V lost 0 bases to trimming and J lost 8 bases, with 19 bases between them.

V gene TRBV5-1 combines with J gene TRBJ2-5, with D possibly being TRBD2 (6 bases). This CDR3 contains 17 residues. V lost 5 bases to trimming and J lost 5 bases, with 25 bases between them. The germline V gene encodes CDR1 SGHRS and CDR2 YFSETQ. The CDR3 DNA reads TGCGCCAGCAGTTCCGGGAGTTCGGCAAGGGCAGGGGAGACCCAGTACTTC. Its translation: CASSSGSSARAGETQYF.

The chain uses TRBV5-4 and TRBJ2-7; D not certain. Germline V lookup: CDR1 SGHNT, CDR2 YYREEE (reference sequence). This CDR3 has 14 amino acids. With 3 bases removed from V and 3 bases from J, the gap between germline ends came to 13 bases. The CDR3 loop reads CASSYEPGFYEQYF. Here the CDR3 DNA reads TGTGCCAGCAGCTACGAACCAGGCTTCTACGAGCAGTACTTC.

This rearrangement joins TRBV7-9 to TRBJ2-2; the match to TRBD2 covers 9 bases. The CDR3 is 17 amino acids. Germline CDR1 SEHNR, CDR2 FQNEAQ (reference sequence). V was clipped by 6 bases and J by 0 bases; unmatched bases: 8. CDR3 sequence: CASSAFAGGANTGELFF. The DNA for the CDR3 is TGTGCCAGCAGTGCGTTCGCGGGAGGGGCGAACACCGGGGAGCTGTTTTTT.

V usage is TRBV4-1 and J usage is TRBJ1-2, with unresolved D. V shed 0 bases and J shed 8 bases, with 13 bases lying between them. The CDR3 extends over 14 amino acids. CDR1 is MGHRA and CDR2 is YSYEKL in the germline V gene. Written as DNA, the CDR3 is TGCGCCAGCAGCCAAGATAGCACACCGGGGGGCTACACCTTC. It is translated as CASSQDSTPGGYTF.

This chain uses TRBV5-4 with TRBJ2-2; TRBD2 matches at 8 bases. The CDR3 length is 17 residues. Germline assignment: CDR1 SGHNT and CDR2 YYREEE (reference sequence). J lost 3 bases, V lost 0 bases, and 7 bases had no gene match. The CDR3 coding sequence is TGTGCCAGCAGCTTGGGAGTATCTAGCGGGTACACCGGGGAGCTGTTTTTT. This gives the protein CASSLGVSSGYTGELFF.

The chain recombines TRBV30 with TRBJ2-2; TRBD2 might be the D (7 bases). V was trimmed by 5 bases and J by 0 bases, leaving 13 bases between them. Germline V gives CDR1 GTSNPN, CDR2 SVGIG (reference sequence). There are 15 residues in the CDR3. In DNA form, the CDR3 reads TGTGCCTGGGGCACGGGGGGCACGAACACCGGGGAGCTGTTTTTT. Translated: CAWGTGGTNTGELFF. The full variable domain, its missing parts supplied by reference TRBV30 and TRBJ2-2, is SQTIHQWPATLVQPVGSPLSLECTVEGTSNPNLYWYRQAAGRGLQLLFYSVGIGQISSEVPQNLSASRPQDRQFILSSKKLLLSDSGFYLCAWGTGGTNTGELFFGEGSRLTVL.

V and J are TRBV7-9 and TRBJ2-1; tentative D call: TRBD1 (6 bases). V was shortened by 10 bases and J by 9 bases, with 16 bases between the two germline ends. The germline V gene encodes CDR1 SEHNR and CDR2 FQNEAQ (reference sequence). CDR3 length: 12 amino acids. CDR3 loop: CATEKGVGEQFF. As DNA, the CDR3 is TGTGCCACCGAAAAGGGGGTCGGTGAGCAGTTCTTC. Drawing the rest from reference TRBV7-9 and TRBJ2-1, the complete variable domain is DTGVSQNPRHKITKRGQNVTFRCDPISEHNRLYWYRQTLGQGPEFLTYFQNEAQLEKSRLLSDRFSAERPKGSFSTLEIQRTEQGDSAMYLCATEKGVGEQFFGPGTRLTVL.

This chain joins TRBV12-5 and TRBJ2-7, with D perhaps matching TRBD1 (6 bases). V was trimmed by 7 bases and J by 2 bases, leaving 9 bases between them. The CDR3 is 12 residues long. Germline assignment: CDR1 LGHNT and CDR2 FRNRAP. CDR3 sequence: CASARTAYEQYF. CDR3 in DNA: TGTGCTAGTGCCCGGACAGCCTACGAGCAGTACTTC.

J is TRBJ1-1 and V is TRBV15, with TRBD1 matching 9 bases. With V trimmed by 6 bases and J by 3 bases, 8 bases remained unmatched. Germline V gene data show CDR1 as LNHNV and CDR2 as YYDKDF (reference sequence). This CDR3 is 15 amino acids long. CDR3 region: CATSDLRDRDTEAFF. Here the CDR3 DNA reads TGTGCCACCAGTGACCTGAGGGACAGGGACACTGAAGCTTTCTTT.

CDR3 DNA: TGTGCCAGCAGTGGGGGGGACAATGAGCAGTTCTTC. This gives the protein CASSGGDNEQFF. The V gene is TRBV7-9, the J gene TRBJ2-1; 7 nucleotides agree with TRBD2. V gave up 6 bases and J gave up 5 bases; unmatched junction bases: 1. The germline V gene has CDR1 SEHNR and CDR2 FQNEAQ (reference sequence). CDR3 length equals 12 residues.

CDR3 sequence: CASSTGQGVAYEQYF. Here the CDR3 DNA reads TGTGCCAGCAGCACCGGACAGGGAGTAGCCTACGAGCAGTACTTC. The chain is built from TRBV11-2 and TRBJ2-7, with TRBD1 identical over 8 bases. This CDR3 comprises 15 residues. The ends lost 5 bases at V and 2 bases at J; junction bases unmatched: 8. CDR1 SGHAT and CDR2 FQNNGV come from the germline V gene.

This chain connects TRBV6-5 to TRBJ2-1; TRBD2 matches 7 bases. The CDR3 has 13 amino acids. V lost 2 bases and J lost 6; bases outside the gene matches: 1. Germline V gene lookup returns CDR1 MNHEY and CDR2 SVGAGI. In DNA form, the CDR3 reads TGTGCCAGCAGTTACCCTAGCGGCAATGAGCAGTTCTTC. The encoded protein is CASSYPSGNEQFF.

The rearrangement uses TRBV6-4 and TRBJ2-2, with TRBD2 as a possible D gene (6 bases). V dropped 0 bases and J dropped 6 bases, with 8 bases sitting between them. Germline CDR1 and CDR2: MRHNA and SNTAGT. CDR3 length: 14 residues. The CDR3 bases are TGTGCCAGCAGTGACTCGACGGGGGCCGGGGAGCTGTTTTTT. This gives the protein CASSDSTGAGELFF.